This T cell receptor (beta chain) was obtained from a study of blood T cells in healthy people across ages. A second PCR, run for about 7 to 11 cycles, used a sample-barcoded 5' primer plus a J-beta primer mix. A template-switch adaptor containing 12 random nucleotides labeled each cDNA molecule. Each CDR3 protein gets one entry after TCRdb re-called the 5' RACE reads with MiXCR. The repertoire consists of about 800,000 distinct CDR3 sequences, with 20% to 25% occurring once and the leading ten covering 3% to 4%. Donors gave around 9.8 milliliters of peripheral blood apiece. The germline CDR1 and CDR2 sequences are SEHNR and FQNEAQ (reference sequence). CDR3 length: 15 residues. Losses at the gene ends were 2 bases for V and 2 bases for J; bases not matched to a gene: 3. The same specimen was also included in a second study, on T cells of mothers and their children. From that report: Three healthy Caucasian mothers, along with their six children, were the donors.

The chain combines TRBV7-9 with TRBJ2-3; TRBD2 agrees at 8 bases. Input material: blood. The receptor comes from a boy younger than 18 in good health. The CDR3 sequence is CASSLYGGDTDTQYF. Written as DNA, the CDR3 is TGTGCCAGCAGCTTATACGGGGGGGACACAGATACGCAGTATTTT.